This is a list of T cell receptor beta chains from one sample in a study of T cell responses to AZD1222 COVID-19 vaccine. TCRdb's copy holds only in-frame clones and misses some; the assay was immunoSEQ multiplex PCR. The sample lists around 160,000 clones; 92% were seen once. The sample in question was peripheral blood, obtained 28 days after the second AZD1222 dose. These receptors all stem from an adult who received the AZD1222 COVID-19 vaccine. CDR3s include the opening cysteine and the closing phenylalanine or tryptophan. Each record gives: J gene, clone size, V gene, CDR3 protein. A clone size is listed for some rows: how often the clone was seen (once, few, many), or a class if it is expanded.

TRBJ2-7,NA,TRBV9,CASSSAGQGEQYF
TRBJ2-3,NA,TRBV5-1,CASSTYSTDTQYF
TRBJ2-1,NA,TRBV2,CASIRTGSEQFF
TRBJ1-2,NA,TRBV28,CASHDLRVIYGYTF
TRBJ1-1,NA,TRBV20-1,CSKQVNTEAFF
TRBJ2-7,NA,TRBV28,CASRLLSRGSGGYEQYF
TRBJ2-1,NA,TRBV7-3,CASSLKDNEQFF
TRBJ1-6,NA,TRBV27,CASTPRGLGNSPLHF
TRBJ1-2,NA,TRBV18,CASSPETVDREIYGYTF
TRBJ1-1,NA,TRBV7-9,CASSLALRPGNTEAFF
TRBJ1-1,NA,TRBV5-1,CASSLRPVNTEAFF
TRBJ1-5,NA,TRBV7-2,CASSRTGGLSQPQHF
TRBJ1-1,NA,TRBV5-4,CASSAGRATEAFF
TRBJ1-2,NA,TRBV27,CASSVPGGYGYTF
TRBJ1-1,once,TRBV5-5,CASSLTGANTEAFF
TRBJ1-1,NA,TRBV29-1,CSVLIQGDTEAFF
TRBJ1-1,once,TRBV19,CASSIEGKGWNTEAFF
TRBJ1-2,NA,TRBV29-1,CSVEDETSIFYGYTF
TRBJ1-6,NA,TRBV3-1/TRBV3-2,CASSQGTGFDSPLHF
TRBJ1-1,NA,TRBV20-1,CSAPGNTEAFF
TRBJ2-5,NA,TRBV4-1,CASSRRQGFQETQYF
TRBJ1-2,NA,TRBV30,CAWKQPWGSYGYTF
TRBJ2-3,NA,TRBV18,CASSYLGALDTQYF
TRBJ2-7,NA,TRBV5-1,CASSTGTATYEQYF
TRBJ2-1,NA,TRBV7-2,CASSARTSGGPEQFF
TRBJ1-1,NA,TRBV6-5,CASMPPQGWNTEAFF
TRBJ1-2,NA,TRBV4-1,CASSQDWGQADYGYTF
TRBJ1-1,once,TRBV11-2,CASSIATGTEAFF
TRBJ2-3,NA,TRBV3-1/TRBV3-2,CASSRLAAGDTQYF
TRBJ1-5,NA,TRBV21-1,CALHGGVNQPQHF
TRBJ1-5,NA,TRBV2,CASSPRTDQPQHF
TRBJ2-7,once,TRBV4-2,CASSQDLSGYEQYF
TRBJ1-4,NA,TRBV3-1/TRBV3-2,CASSRAPGTGGKLFF
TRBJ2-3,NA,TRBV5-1,CASSFAGRINTDTQYF
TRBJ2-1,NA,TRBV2,CASSEDSSYNEQFF
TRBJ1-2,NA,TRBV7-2,CASSLEGNDYGYTF